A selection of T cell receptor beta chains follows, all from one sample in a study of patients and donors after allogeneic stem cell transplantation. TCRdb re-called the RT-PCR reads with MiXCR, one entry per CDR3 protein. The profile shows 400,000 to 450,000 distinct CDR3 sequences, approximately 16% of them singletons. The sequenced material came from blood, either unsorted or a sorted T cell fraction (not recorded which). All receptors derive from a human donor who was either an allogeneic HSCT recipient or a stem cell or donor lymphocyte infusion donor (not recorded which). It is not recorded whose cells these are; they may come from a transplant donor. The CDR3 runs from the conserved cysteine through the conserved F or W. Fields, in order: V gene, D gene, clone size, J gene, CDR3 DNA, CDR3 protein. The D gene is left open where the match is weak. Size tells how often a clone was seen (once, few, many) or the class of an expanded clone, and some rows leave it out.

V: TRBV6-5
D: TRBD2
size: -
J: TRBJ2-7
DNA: TGTGCCAGCAGTCGGGGGGTCTACGAGCAGTACTTC
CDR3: CASSRGVYEQYF

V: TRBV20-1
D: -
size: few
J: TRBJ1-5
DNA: TGCAGTGCTAGAGATAGGTCACAGTCGGGCAATCAGCCCCAGCATTTT
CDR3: CSARDRSQSGNQPQHF

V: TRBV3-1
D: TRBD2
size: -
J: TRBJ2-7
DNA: TGTGCCACATCGGCGGGAGGGCCCTACGAGCAGTACTTC
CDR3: CATSAGGPYEQYF

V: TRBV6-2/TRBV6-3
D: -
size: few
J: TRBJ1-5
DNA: TGTGCCAGCAGTTTGGACACCTGGTTAGGGCCCCAGCATTTT
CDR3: CASSLDTWLGPQHF

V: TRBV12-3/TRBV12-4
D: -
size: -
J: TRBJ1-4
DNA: TGTGCCAGCAGTCCCTTGGAGGGTGCAGCAACTAATGAAAAACTGTTTTTT
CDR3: CASSPLEGAATNEKLFF

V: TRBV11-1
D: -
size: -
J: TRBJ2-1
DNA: TGTGCCGGCAGCTTAGGGGGAGGTGCCAGGGAGAGGTCCTACAATGAGCAGTTCTTC
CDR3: CAGSLGGGARERSYNEQFF

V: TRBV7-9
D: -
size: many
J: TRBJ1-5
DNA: TGTGCCAGCAGCTTAGTGGTAGGGGTGGATAATCAGCCCCAGCATTTT
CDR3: CASSLVVGVDNQPQHF

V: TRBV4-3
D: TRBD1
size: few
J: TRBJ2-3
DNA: TGCGCCAGCAGCCAAGCTGGTGGCAGGGGGCTCACAGATACGCAGTATTTT
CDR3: CASSQAGGRGLTDTQYF

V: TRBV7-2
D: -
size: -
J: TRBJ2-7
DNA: TGTGCCAGCAGCTTAAGGCCCGGACAGTTCTACGAGCAGTACTTC
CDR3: CASSLRPGQFYEQYF

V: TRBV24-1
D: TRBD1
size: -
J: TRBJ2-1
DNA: TGTGCCACCAGAGCCCGGGACAGGGGGTCCGATGAGCAGTTCTTC
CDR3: CATRARDRGSDEQFF

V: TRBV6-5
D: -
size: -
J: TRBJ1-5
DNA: TGTGCCAACAGTTTCCCTCAGGGTTGGCAGCCCCAGCATTTT
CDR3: CANSFPQGWQPQHF

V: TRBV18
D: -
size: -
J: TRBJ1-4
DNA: TGTGCCAGCTCACCACAACGGGCAACTAATGAAAAACTGTTTTTT
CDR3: CASSPQRATNEKLFF

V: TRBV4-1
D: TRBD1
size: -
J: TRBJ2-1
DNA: TGCGCCAGCAGCCAAGATACAGGGGTGGTTTACAATGAGCAGTTCTTC
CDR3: CASSQDTGVVYNEQFF

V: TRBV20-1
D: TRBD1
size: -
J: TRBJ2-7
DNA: TGCAGTGCCACAGGGGCTACCTACGAGCAGTACTTC
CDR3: CSATGATYEQYF

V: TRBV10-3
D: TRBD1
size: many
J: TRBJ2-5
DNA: TGTGCCACTCGTCTCGGGACAGGGAACCAAGAGACCCAGTACTTC
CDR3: CATRLGTGNQETQYF

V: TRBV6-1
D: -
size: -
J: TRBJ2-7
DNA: TGTGCCAGCACGCGGTCAGTCGCACCCACACGTGGATTTGAGCAGTACTTC
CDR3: CASTRSVAPTRGFEQYF

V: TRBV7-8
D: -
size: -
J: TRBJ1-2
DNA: TGTGCCAGCAGCTTAGGTGGGGTTAACTATGGCTACACCTTC
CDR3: CASSLGGVNYGYTF

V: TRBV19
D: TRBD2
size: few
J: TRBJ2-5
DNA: TGTGCCAGTAGTATCGGGGGGGACTGGACCCAGTACTTC
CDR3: CASSIGGDWTQYF

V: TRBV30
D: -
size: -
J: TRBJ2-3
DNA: TGTGCCTGGAGTCTAAGACGCCACACAGATACGCAGTATTTT
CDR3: CAWSLRRHTDTQYF

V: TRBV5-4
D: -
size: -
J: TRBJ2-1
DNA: TGTGCCAGCAGCCCTGGGGGAGCGAACTACAATGAGCAGTTCTTC
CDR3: CASSPGGANYNEQFF

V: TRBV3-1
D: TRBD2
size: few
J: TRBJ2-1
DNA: TGTGCCAGCAGCCAAGAACTACTAGCGGGGGGACAGTTCTTC
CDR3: CASSQELLAGGQFF

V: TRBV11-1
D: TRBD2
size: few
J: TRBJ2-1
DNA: TGTGCCAGCAGCTTAACGACTAGCCCGGGAGGGGGTGAGCAGTTCTTC
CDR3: CASSLTTSPGGGEQFF

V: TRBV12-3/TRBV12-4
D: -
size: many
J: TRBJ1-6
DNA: TGTGCCAGCAGACGCCTGCAGGGCTCAAATTCACCCCTCCACTTT
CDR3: CASRRLQGSNSPLHF

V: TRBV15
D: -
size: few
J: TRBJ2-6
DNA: TGTGCCACCAGCAGAGATGTGGTCTCCGGGGCCAACGTCCTGACTTTC
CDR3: CATSRDVVSGANVLTF

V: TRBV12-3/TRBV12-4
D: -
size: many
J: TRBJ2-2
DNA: TGTGCCAGCACTGTAAGGGCAGCCAACACCGGGGAGCTGTTTTTT
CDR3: CASTVRAANTGELFF

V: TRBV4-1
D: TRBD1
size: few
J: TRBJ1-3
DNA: TGCGCCAGCAGCCAGTCACAGGGGGGACAGGGGAACTCTGGAAACACCATATATTTT
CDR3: CASSQSQGGQGNSGNTIYF

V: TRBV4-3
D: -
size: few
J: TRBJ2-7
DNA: TGCGCCAGCAGCCAAGCCGGGGGCGAGCAGTACTTC
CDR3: CASSQAGGEQYF

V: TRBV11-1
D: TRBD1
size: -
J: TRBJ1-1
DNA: TGTGCCAGCAGCTTTGGGAGGGGGCGAACTGAAGCTTTCTTT
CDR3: CASSFGRGRTEAFF

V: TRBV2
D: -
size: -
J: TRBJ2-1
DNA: TGTGCCAGCAAAGGTCGGACTGAGCAGTTCTTC
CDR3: CASKGRTEQFF

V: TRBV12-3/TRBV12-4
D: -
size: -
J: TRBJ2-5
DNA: TGTGCCAGCACCCCGGGGAGTGGGGGGCGGGAGACCCAGTACTTC
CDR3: CASTPGSGGRETQYF

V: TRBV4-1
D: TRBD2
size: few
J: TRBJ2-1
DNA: TGCGCCAGCAGCCACGTACTAGCGGGTACAAATGAGCAGTTCTTC
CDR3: CASSHVLAGTNEQFF

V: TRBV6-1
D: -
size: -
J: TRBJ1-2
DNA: TGTGCCAGCAGTGAAGCGCTTTCTGGGACTGGCTACACCTTC
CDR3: CASSEALSGTGYTF

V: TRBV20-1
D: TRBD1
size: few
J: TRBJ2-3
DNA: TGCAGTGCTAGAGTGGGCAGGGGGCGATCAGATACGCAGTATTTT
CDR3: CSARVGRGRSDTQYF

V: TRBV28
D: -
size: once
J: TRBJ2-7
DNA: TGTGCCAGCAGTTTAGGCATCTACTACGAGCAGTACTTC
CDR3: CASSLGIYYEQYF

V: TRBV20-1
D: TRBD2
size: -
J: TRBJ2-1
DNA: TGCAGTGCTGTCCCCCGGCTAGCGGGGGGGCTTCGGGAGCAGTTCTTC
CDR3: CSAVPRLAGGLREQFF

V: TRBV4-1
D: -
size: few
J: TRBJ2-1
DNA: TGCGCCAGCAGCCAAGATGCGGGCGCGTCAGAGTCCTACAATGAGCAGTTCTTC
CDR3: CASSQDAGASESYNEQFF

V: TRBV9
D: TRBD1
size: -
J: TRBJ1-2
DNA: TGTGCCAGCAGCGCCGGGGGACAGGGCTACACCTTC
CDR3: CASSAGGQGYTF

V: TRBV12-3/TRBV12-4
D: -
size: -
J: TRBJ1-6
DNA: TGTGCCAGCACAGAGCACAGGCTGAATTCACCCCTCCACTTT
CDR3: CASTEHRLNSPLHF

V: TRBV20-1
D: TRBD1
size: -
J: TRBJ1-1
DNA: TGCAGTGCTAGGTACTGGGACAGGGAACTGAACACTGAAGCTTTCTTT
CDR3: CSARYWDRELNTEAFF

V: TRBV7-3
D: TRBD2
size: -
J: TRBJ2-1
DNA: TGTGCCAGCAGCCATACTAGCGGGGGGGCCATTGAGCAGTTCTTC
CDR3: CASSHTSGGAIEQFF

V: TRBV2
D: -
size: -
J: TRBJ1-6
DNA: TGTGCCAGCAGGAGGGGAACTAATTCACCCCTCCACTTT
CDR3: CASRRGTNSPLHF

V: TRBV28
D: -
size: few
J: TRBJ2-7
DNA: TGTGCCAGCAGTTTATGCGAGGGGCGCGGTCCACGAGCTTGCGAGCAGTACTTC
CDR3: CASSLCEGRGPRACEQYF

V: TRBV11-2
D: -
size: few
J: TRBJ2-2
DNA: TGTGCCAGCAGTATGTGGCGGGGGACAGCAAAAACCGGGGAGCTGTTTTTT
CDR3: CASSMWRGTAKTGELFF

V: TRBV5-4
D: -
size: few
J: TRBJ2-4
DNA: TGTGCCAGCAGCTTGTACGAGGGGTCGGCTACCAAAAACATTCAGTACTTC
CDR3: CASSLYEGSATKNIQYF

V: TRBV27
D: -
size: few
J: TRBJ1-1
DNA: TGTGCCAGCAGTTACCAGCTAGGGGAGGACACTGAAGCTTTCTTT
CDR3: CASSYQLGEDTEAFF

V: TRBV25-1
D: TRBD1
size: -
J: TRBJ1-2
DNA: TGTGCCAGCAGTGAACAGACAGGGGCAAGAGGAGGCTACACCTTC
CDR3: CASSEQTGARGGYTF

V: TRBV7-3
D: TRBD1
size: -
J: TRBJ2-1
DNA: TGTGCCAGCAGCTTAAGAAGGACAGGGTTCGATGAGCAGTTCTTC
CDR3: CASSLRRTGFDEQFF

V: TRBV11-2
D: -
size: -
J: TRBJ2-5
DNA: TGTGCCAGCAGCTTAGCCGGCCAGCGGGTGAAAGAGACCCAGTACTTC
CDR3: CASSLAGQRVKETQYF

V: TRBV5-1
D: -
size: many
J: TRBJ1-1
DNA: TGCGCCAGCAGCTTTGATGGGACTGAAGCTTTCTTT
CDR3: CASSFDGTEAFF

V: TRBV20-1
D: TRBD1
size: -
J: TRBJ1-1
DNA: TGCAGTGCTAGGAGGGGGCGTACTGAAGCTTTCTTT
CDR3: CSARRGRTEAFF

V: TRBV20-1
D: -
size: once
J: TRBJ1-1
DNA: TGCAGTGCTGAAAGCCAAACACGGGGCACTGATGCTTTCTTT
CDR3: CSAESQTRGTDAFF

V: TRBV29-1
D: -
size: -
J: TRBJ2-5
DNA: TGCAGCGTCTCAAGGGGCAGGGAGACCCAGTACTTC
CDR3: CSVSRGRETQYF

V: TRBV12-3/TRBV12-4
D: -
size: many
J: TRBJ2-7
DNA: TGTGCCAGCAGTTTAGCGGGAGCTTTCTCCTACGAGCAGTACTTC
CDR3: CASSLAGAFSYEQYF

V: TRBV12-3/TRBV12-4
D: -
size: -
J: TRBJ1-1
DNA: TGTGCCAGCAGTTTTAGGGGACCCCTGAACACTGAAGCTTTCTTT
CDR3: CASSFRGPLNTEAFF

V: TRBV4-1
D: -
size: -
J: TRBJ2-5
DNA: TGCGCCAGCAGCCGGGGCGTTTCCCTCCAAGAGACCCAGTACTTC
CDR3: CASSRGVSLQETQYF

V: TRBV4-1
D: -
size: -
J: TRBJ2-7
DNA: TGCGCCAGCAGCCAAGTGGGCCCCCCGGCCCCCTACGAGCAGTACTTC
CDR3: CASSQVGPPAPYEQYF